These 18 T cell receptor beta chains were sequenced from one sample in a study of regulatory T cells in long-lasting Graves disease. To make TCR beta libraries, researchers used iRepertoire HTBI primers and Arm-PCR of CDR3 regions. Using its own MiXCR run on the multiplex PCR reads, TCRdb lists one record per CDR3 protein. The sample includes about 290,000 distinct CDR3 sequences, roughly a fifth of them seen just once. The time point denotes: persistent/refractory GD, antithyroid drugs over 5 years with positive TRAb. The TCR library was made from RNA extracted from PBMCs. The sample here was peripheral blood mononuclear cells (PBMCs), taken when the disease was refractory, from a patient treated with antithyroid drugs. The receptors shown here come from a female donor with Graves disease.

This clonotype was counted many times. This chain uses TRBV6-1 with TRBJ1-2; D perhaps matches TRBD1 (5 bases). The V and J ends lost 2 bases and 4 bases respectively, with 11 bases between them. This CDR3 spans 14 amino acids. The V gene's germline CDR1 is MNHNS and CDR2 SASEGT. The chain's CDR3 is CASSEYSGAYGYTF. CDR3 coding DNA: TGTGCCAGCAGTGAATACTCCGGGGCCTATGGCTACACCTTC.

This clonotype was counted once. This chain joins TRBV7-2 and TRBJ1-2, with D possibly being TRBD1 (5 bases). CDR3 size: 13 residues. V was clipped by 1 base and J by 6 bases, with 9 bases between them. Germline CDR1 reads SGHTA; CDR2 reads FQGNSA. The CDR3: CASSLDRGNGYTF. CDR3 nucleotides: TGTGCCAGCAGCTTAGATAGGGGAAATGGCTACACCTTC.

This clonotype was picked up many times. The J gene is TRBJ1-2, the V gene TRBV12-3 or TRBV12-4, with 7 positions matching TRBD1. The CDR3 is 15 amino acids. The ends lost 3 bases at V and 5 bases at J; junction bases unmatched: 9. The CDR3 nucleotides read TGTGCCAGCAGTTTGAATCCGGGACAGCCTTATGGCTACACCTTC. It codes for CASSLNPGQPYGYTF.

The gene calls are TRBV10-3 and TRBJ2-3; no firm D call. Per the germline V gene, CDR1 is ENHRY and CDR2 is SYGVKD. CDR3 size: 12 residues. With 7 bases removed from V and 1 base from J, the gap between germline ends came to 6 bases. The CDR3 is CAIKTGTDTQYF. CDR3 nucleotide sequence: TGTGCCATCAAGACGGGCACAGATACGCAGTATTTT.

This clonotype was seen only a few times. The chain joins TRBV20-1 to TRBJ1-6; 9 nucleotides match TRBD1. The CDR3 spans 13 residues. J lost 6 bases, V lost 6 bases, and 3 bases had no gene match. From germline, CDR1 is DFQATT and CDR2 SNEGSKA (reference sequence). Written as DNA, the CDR3 is TGCAGTGCGGGGACAGGGTCTAATTCACCCCTCCACTTT. This sequence encodes CSAGTGSNSPLHF.

V usage is TRBV2 and J usage is TRBJ2-7; possibly TRBD1 or TRBD2 for D (6 bases each). Germline CDR1 is SNHLY and CDR2 is FYNNEI. This CDR3 contains 13 residues. Trimming took 1 base from V and 4 from J, leaving 8 bases between them. CDR3 sequence (DNA): TGTGCCAGCAGTGAAGTAGGGGGGTACGAGCAGTACTTC. Protein product: CASSEVGGYEQYF.

This clonotype was seen only a few times. The chain joins TRBV6-2 or TRBV6-3 to TRBJ1-2; D remains ambiguous. This CDR3 region has 12 residues. V gave up 1 base and J gave up 6 bases, with 6 bases separating them. Germline loops: CDR1 MNHEY, CDR2 SVGEGT. The CDR3 DNA reads as TGTGCCAGCAGTTACTATGGAAATGGCTACACCTTC. This codes for CASSYYGNGYTF.

V and J are TRBV3-1 and TRBJ1-6, with D possibly matching TRBD1 (5 bases). The germline CDR1 and CDR2 sequences are LGHDT and YNNKEL (reference sequence). V gave up 4 bases and J gave up 7 bases, with 11 bases separating them. The CDR3 sequence is 14 residues long. The CDR3 sequence is CASSREGLNSPLHF. Here the CDR3 DNA reads TGTGCCAGCAGCCGGGAGGGGTTAAATTCACCCCTCCACTTT.

This clonotype occurred many times. The chain links TRBV7-2 to TRBJ2-5; tentative D call: TRBD1 (5 bases). The V end was cut by 0 bases, the J end by 5 bases, with 10 bases between. Germline V gives CDR1 SGHTA, CDR2 FQGNSA. The CDR3 has 14 residues. The CDR3 reads CASSLARADETQYF. CDR3 DNA sequence: TGTGCCAGCAGCTTAGCCAGGGCTGACGAGACCCAGTACTTC.

The chain employs TRBV3-1 and TRBJ2-1, with 8 bases lining up with TRBD1. The trim removed 4 bases at V and 2 bases at J, leaving 4 bases unmatched. The germline V gene has CDR1 LGHDT and CDR2 YNNKEL (reference sequence). CDR3 length: 15 residues. CDR3 nucleotide sequence: TGTGCCAGCAGCCGAACAGGGGGAACCTACAATGAGCAGTTCTTC. It yields the protein CASSRTGGTYNEQFF.

The chain uses TRBV6-2 or TRBV6-3 and TRBJ2-5; tentatively, D is TRBD2 (5 bases). The CDR3 is 14 residues long. CDR1 MNHEY and CDR2 SVGEGT come from the germline V gene. Trimming removed 2 bases at V and 9 bases at J, with 16 bases between. The CDR3 sequence: CASSYITAAEAQYF. The CDR3 DNA is TGTGCCAGCAGTTACATCACCGCTGCGGAGGCCCAGTACTTC.

V is TRBV30 and J is TRBJ2-7, with 10 bases matching TRBD2. V gave up 0 bases and J gave up 5 bases; unmatched junction bases: 4. The CDR3 totals 14 residues. From germline, CDR1 is GTSNPN and CDR2 SVGIG (reference sequence). In DNA form, the CDR3 reads TGTGCCTGGAGTGTAGCCGGACTAGCGGACGAGCAGTACTTC. Protein: CAWSVAGLADEQYF. Based on the CDR3 plus reference TRBV30 and TRBJ2-7, the full variable domain is SQTIHQWPATLVQPVGSPLSLECTVEGTSNPNLYWYRQAAGRGLQLLFYSVGIGQISSEVPQNLSASRPQDRQFILSSKKLLLSDSGFYLCAWSVAGLADEQYFGPGTRLTVT.

This clonotype turned up a few times. The chain has TRBV30 and TRBJ1-6; D uncertain. Between the trimmed V and J ends, which lost 5 bases and 8 bases, there was a span of 19 bases. CDR3 length: 15 amino acids. Germline CDR1 GTSNPN, CDR2 SVGIG (reference sequence). CDR3 bases: TGTGCCTGGGGGTTAGGGATCGCGGGGTATTCACCCCTCCACTTT. This translates into CAWGLGIAGYSPLHF.

In its sample, this clonotype was seen a few times. The chain uses TRBV7-9 and TRBJ2-2; 9 bases are a match to TRBD1. Germline V gives CDR1 SEHNR, CDR2 FQNEAQ (reference sequence). CDR3 length: 16 residues. V shed 4 bases, J shed 0 bases, and the junction held 3 bases outside the gene matches. CDR3 sequence: CASSSGTGTNTGELFF. CDR3 coding DNA: TGTGCCAGCAGCTCAGGGACAGGGACGAACACCGGGGAGCTGTTTTTT.

The V gene is TRBV28, the J gene TRBJ2-3, with D possibly being TRBD2 (5 bases). The CDR3 runs 16 residues. Germline assignment: CDR1 MDHEN and CDR2 SYDVKM. Trimming removed 7 bases from V and 1 base from J, with 18 bases in between. This chain's CDR3 is CASIPAGRARTDTQYF. CDR3 bases: TGTGCCAGCATCCCGGCGGGCAGAGCACGCACAGATACGCAGTATTTT. Supplemented by reference TRBV28 and TRBJ2-3, the full variable domain reads DVKVTQSSRYLVKRTGEKVFLECVQDMDHENMFWYRQDPGLGLRLIYFSYDVKMKEKGDIPEGYSVSREKKERFSLILESASTNQTSMYLCASIPAGRARTDTQYFGPGTRLTVL.

This clonotype was seen a few times. The chain uses TRBV7-2 and TRBJ2-5; no firm D call. V lost 0 bases, J lost 2 bases, and 7 bases lay in between. The CDR3 loop spans 14 amino acids. Germline CDR1 is SGHTA and CDR2 is FQGNSA. In nucleotides, the CDR3 is TGTGCCAGCAGCTTAGCTAGCATTCAAGAGACCCAGTACTTC. It encodes CASSLASIQETQYF.

This chain uses TRBV29-1 with TRBJ1-2; 8 positions agree with TRBD1. The CDR3 totals 16 residues. After removal of 5 bases from V and 5 bases from J, the junction contained 16 bases not matched to a gene. The germline CDR1 and CDR2 sequences are SQVTM and ANQGSEA. DNA of the CDR3: TGCAGCGTTCCCATACCACCCCCGGGACAGGTGTATGGCTACACCTTC. Its translation is CSVPIPPPGQVYGYTF.

There are many counts of this clonotype. CDR3 in amino acids: CASSYSTRVDGYTF. CDR3 bases: TGTGCCAGCAGTTACTCGACCCGGGTGGATGGCTACACCTTC. This sequence joins TRBV6-5 and TRBJ1-2; no clear D gene. Germline CDR1 MNHEY, CDR2 SVGAGI. Trimming took off 0 bases at V and 6 bases at J, with 11 bases between the two ends. There are 14 residues in the CDR3.